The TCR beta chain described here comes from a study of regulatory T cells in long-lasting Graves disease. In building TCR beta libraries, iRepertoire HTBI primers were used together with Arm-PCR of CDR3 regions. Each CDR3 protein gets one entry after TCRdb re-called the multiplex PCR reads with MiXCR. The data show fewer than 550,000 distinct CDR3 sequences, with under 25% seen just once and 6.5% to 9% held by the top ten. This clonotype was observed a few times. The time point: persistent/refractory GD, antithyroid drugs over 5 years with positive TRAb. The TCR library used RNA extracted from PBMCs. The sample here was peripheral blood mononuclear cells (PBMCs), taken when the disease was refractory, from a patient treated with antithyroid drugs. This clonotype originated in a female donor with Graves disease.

In DNA form, the CDR3 reads TGCAGTGCCCGAGCTACGGTTCCCAATTCCTACGAGCAGTACTTC. Translation: CSARATVPNSYEQYF. The chain has TRBV20-1 and TRBJ2-7; no firm D call. The CDR3 is made up of 15 amino acids. In germline, CDR1 is DFQATT, CDR2 SNEGSKA (reference sequence). V was cut by 6 bases and J by 1 base, with 19 bases left in between.